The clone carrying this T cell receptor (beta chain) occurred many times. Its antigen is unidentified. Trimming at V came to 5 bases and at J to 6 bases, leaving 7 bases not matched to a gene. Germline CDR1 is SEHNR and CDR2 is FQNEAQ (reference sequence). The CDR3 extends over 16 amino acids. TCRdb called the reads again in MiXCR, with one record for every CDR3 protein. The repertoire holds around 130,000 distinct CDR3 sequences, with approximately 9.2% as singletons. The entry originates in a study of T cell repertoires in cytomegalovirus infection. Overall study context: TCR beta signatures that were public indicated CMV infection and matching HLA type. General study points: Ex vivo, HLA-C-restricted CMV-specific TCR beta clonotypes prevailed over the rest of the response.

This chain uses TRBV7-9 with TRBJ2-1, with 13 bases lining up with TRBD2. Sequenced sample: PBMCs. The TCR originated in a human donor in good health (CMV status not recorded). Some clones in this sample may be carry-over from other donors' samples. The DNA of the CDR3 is TGTGCCAGCAGCGCAATAACTAGCGGGGGGGCCAATGAGCAGTTCTTC. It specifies CASSAITSGGANEQFF.